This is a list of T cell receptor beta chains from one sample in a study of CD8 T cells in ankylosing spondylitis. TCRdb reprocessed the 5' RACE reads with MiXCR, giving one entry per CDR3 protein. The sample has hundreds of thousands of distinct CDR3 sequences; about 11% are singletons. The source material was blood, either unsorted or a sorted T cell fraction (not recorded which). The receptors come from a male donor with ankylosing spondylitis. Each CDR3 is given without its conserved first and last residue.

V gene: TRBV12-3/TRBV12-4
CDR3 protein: ASSPSVGDLDTQY

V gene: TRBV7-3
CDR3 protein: ASSLPSTSGSSGANVLT

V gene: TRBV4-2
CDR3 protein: ASSQLGVGPNTEAF

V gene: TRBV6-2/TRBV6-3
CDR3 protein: ASSSDRAYSNEQF

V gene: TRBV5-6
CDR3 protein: ASSQQGLTQY

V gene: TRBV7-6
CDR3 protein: ASSGTSWGNQPQH

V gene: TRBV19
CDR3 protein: ASSTLQENGYT

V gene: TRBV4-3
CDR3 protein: ASSQLPHVGYEQY

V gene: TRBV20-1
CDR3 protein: SARQAFQPQH

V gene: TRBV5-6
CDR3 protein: ASSLGRQGITKTQY

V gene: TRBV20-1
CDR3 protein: SARDRDGRYNEQF

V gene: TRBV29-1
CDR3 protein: SVDGRTSDTEAF

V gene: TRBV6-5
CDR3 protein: ASSYRDSLPTDTQY

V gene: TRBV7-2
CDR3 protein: ASSLRDITGELF

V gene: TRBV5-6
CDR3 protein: ASSEMGITDTQY

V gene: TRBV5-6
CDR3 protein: ASSPGPVRDTQY

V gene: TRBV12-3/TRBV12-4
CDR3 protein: ASSLHSAYEQY

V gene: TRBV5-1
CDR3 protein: ASSLAERAPYEQY

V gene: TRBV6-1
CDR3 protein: ASSQLGHDTDTQY

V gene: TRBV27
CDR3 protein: ASSTDRFSTDTQY

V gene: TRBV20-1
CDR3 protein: SAREMTSGGN

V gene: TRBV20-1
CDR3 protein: SAKPGYWLGSYEQY

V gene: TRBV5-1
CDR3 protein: ASSLGLARDRGYT

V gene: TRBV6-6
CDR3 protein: AGRGRAGQPQH

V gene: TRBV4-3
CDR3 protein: ASSQERGGELF

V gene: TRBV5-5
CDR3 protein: ASSFGYGNQPQH

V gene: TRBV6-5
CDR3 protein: ASSYRNSYEQY

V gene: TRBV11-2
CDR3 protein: ASSLDRVNVEQF

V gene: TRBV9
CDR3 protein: ASSRQNYGYT

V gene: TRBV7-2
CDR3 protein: ASSWRGLFNEQF

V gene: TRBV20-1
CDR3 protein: SARETVMDEQF

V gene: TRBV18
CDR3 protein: ASRSGRNTGELF

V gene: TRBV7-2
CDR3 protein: ASSLGDEQF

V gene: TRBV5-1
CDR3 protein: ASSFDSGRDEQY

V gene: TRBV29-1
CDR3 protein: SVGSQGADTQY

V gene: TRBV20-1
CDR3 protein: SARDRLHWN

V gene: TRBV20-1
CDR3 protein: SARGSGEAF

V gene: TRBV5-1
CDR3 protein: ASSLMGLSNEKLF

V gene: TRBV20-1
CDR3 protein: SARDRGKSYNEQF

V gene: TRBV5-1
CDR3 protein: ASSLEGSYNEQF

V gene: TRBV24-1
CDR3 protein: ATSDSRAGGLYNEQF

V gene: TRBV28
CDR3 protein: ASSLRTYSYNEQF

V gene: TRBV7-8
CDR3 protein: ASSVNPTGGTEWGQF

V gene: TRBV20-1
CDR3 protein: SARVEGAIYEQY

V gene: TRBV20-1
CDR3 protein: SFKPAAAYNEQF

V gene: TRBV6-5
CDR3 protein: ASSYWGYGYT

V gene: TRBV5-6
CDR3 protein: ATGTVGANVLT

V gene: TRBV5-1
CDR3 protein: ASSPSGGGFYNEQF

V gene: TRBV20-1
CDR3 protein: SATGLNDNEQF

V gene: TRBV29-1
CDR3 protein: SVEKDTDTQY

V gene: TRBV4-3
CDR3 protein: ASSQKPFGGEDTEAF

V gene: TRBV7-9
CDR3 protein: ASSFRAETGSEQF

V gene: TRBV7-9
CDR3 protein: ASSLIDIQY